What follows are 14 T cell receptor beta chains derived from one specimen sequenced in a study of beta chain features in type 1 diabetes. Findings and caveats of the study: Moderately but significantly shorter TCRB CDR3s were found in Type 1 diabetes patients in all four CD4+ subsets.

The investigators reverse transcribed all of the isolated RNA, so they sequenced expressed TCRB transcripts. Some clones are missing from TCRdb's copy, which holds only in-frame ones; the method was immunoSEQ multiplex PCR. The sample has about 160,000 clones, approximately 9% seen once. Their antigen targets remain unknown. Sequencing was performed on central memory CD4+ T cells from blood. The receptors were sampled from a woman between 18 and 29 years old with type 1 diabetes.

This clone was counted between two and nine times. This chain uses TRBV11-2 with TRBJ1-1, with D possibly being TRBD1 (6 bases). CDR1 SGHAT and CDR2 FQNNGV come from the germline V gene. The CDR3 covers 15 residues. Trimming cost V 4 bases and J 7 bases, with 19 bases left between them. CDR3 in amino acids: CASSYKGGGGFEAFF. CDR3 sequence (DNA): TGTGCCAGCAGCTACAAGGGGGGCGGGGGTTTTGAAGCTTTCTTT.

In this sample, this clone turned up a few times. V usage is TRBV7-2 and J usage is TRBJ2-2, with D possibly being TRBD2 (5 bases). Trimming removed 8 bases from V and 2 bases from J, with 12 bases in between. The CDR3 is 14 amino acids. The germline V gene encodes CDR1 SGHTA and CDR2 FQGNSA. CDR3 bases: TGTGCCAGCGGTACGGGGATTAACACCGGGGAGCTGTTTTTT. This gives the protein CASGTGINTGELFF.

This clone was observed a handful of times. The V call is TRBV7-8, the J call TRBJ1-5, with 8 bases aligning to TRBD1. The V gene end was trimmed by 6 bases and the J gene end by 5 bases; junction bases not matched to a gene: 3. Germline lookup yields CDR1 SGHVS and CDR2 FQNEAQ. The CDR3 is 13 amino acids. The CDR3 sequence is CASSPTGDQPQHF. The CDR3 nucleotides are TGTGCCAGCAGTCCGACAGGGGATCAGCCCCAGCATTTT.

This clone was seen only a few times. This chain links TRBV15 with TRBJ2-3; 10 nucleotides match TRBD1. The CDR3 runs to 15 residues. Losses at the gene ends were 3 bases for V and 3 bases for J; bases not matched to a gene: 3. In germline, CDR1 is LNHNV, CDR2 YYDKDF (reference sequence). Written as DNA, the CDR3 is TGTGCCACCAGCAGTACGGGACAGGGGACAGATACGCAGTATTTT. This translates into CATSSTGQGTDTQYF.

The chain combines TRBV18 with TRBJ2-5, with 11 bases matching TRBD2. Germline CDR1 and CDR2: KGHSH and LQKENI. This CDR3 spans 14 amino acids. The J segment lost 6 bases and the V segment lost 3 bases, leaving 3 bases of the junction unmatched. The chain's CDR3 is CASSPPSGGKTQYF. Here the CDR3 DNA reads TGTGCCAGCTCACCCCCTAGCGGGGGGAAGACCCAGTACTTC.

This clone was counted between two and nine times. The chain carries TRBV30 and TRBJ2-2; 12 bases fit TRBD2. Per germline, CDR1 GTSNPN and CDR2 SVGIG (reference sequence). V was pared by 4 bases and J by 4 bases, with 10 bases of the junction left unmatched. The CDR3 has 17 amino acids. The CDR3 sequence is CAWNSWRLAGVTGELFF. The CDR3 nucleotides are TGTGCCTGGAATTCATGGCGACTAGCGGGAGTCACCGGGGAGCTGTTTTTT.

The chain carries TRBV7-2 and TRBJ2-1; D is perhaps TRBD1 (6 bases). The germline V and J ends were trimmed by 2 bases and 15 bases, with 20 bases remaining between them. From germline, CDR1 is SGHTA and CDR2 FQGNSA. The CDR3 is 14 residues long. For the CDR3, the DNA is TGTGCCAGCAGCTTAACGGGACACTCCTCGGCTCTGTTCTTC. Translated, it gives CASSLTGHSSALFF.

This clone was seen more than once but under ten times. V usage is TRBV19 and J usage is TRBJ2-1; 8 nucleotides match TRBD2. J gave up 6 bases and V 9 bases, and 7 bases lay outside the gene matches. The CDR3 extends over 13 amino acids. The germline gives CDR1 LNHDA, CDR2 SQIVND (reference sequence). CDR3 sequence: CASRFREGNEQFF. CDR3 DNA sequence: TGTGCCAGCCGGTTCCGGGAGGGCAATGAGCAGTTCTTC.

This clone came up a few times. The chain couples TRBV13 to TRBJ2-5, with TRBD1 matching 9 bases. Germline V CDR1 and CDR2: PRHDT, FYEKMQ (reference sequence). The ends lost 4 bases at V and 7 bases at J; junction bases unmatched: 10. This CDR3 has 15 residues. CDR3 loop: CASSSRDRVIGTQYF. Here the CDR3 DNA reads TGTGCCAGCAGCTCCCGGGACAGGGTAATCGGGACCCAGTACTTC.

This clone was counted only a few times. V usage is TRBV7-9 and J usage is TRBJ1-2, with TRBD1 matching over 7 bases. In germline, CDR1 is SEHNR, CDR2 FQNEAQ (reference sequence). The CDR3 contains 14 residues. V trimming: 0 bases; J trimming: 4 bases; junction bases outside the gene matches: 2. CDR3: CASSLAGGVYGYTF. The CDR3 DNA sequence: TGTGCCAGCAGCTTAGCAGGGGGCGTCTATGGCTACACCTTC.

The chain couples TRBV2 to TRBJ2-7, with D unclear. With 8 bases removed from V and 7 bases from J, the gap between germline ends came to 15 bases. Germline V gives CDR1 SNHLY, CDR2 FYNNEI. The CDR3 totals 12 residues. The CDR3 loop reads CASRVAPREQYF. CDR3 sequence (DNA): TGTGCCAGCCGCGTGGCACCTAGGGAGCAGTACTTC.

The rearrangement links TRBV28 to TRBJ2-6; D ambiguous. V was clipped by 5 bases and J by 4 bases, with 12 bases between them. The CDR3 sequence is 15 residues long. Germline V gene data show CDR1 as MDHEN and CDR2 as SYDVKM. This CDR3 reads CASSTRSSGANVLTF. CDR3 nucleotides: TGTGCCAGCAGTACCAGGTCCTCCGGGGCCAACGTCCTGACTTTC.

This chain connects TRBV27 to TRBJ2-5; TRBD2 matches at 8 bases. CDR1 and CDR2 from the germline V gene are MNHEY and SMNVEV (reference sequence). V lost 6 bases and J lost 2; bases outside the gene matches: 11. The CDR3 totals 16 residues. The CDR3 spells CASRGLVNSGQETQYF. CDR3 coding DNA: TGTGCCAGCAGGGGACTAGTCAACTCTGGGCAAGAGACCCAGTACTTC.

This clone has a handful of counts. This sequence joins TRBV4-3 and TRBJ1-6; D is undetermined. CDR3 length: 14 amino acids. V was clipped by 0 bases and J by 8 bases, with 8 bases between them. Germline assignment: CDR1 LGHNA and CDR2 YSLEER. In DNA, the CDR3 is TGCGCCAGCAGCCAAGACGTCGGGGATTCACCCCTCCACTTT. Encoded protein: CASSQDVGDSPLHF.